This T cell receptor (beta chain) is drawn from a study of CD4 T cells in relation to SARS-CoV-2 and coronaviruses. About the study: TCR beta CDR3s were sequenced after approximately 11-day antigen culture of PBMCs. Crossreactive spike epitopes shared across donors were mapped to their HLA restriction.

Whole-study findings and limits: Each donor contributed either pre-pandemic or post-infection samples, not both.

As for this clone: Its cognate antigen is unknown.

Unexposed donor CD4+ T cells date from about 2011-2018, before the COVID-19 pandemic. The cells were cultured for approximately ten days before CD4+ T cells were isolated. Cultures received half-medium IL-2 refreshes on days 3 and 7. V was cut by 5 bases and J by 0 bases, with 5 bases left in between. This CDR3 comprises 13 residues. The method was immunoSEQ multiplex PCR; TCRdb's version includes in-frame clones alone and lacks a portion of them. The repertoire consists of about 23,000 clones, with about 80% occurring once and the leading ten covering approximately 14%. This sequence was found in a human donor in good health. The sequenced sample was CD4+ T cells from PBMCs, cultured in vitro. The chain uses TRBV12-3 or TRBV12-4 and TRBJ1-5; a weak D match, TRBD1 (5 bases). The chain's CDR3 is CASSGGSNQPQHF. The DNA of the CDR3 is TGTGCCAGCAGTGGGGGTAGCAATCAGCCCCAGCATTTT.